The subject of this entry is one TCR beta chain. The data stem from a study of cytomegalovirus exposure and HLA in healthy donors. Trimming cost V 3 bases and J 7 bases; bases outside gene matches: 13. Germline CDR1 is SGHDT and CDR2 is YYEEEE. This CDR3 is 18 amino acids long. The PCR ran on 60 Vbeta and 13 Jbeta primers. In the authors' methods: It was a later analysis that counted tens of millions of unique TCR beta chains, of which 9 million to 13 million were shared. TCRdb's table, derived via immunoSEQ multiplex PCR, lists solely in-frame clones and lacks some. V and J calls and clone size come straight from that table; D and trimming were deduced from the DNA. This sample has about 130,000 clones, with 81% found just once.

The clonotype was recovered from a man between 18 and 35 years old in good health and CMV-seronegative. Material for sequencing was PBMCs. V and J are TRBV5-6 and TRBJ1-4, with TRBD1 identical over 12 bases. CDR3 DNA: TGTGCCAGCAGCTCAAACGGGCACCGGGACAGGGGGCCTGAAAAACTGTTTTTT. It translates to CASSSNGHRDRGPEKLFF.